This T cell receptor (beta chain) was obtained from a study of glioma-infiltrating T cells. The iRepertoire nested amplicon-rescue multiplex PCR amplified TCR alpha and beta CDR3s from RNA. TCRdb re-called the multiplex PCR reads with MiXCR, one entry per CDR3 protein. The table shows a few hundred thousand distinct CDR3 sequences, with less than 50% occurring only once. This clonotype showed up just a few times. The CDR3 runs to 14 residues. With 5 bases clipped from V and 4 bases from J, the junction kept 5 bases outside the gene matches. CDR1 and CDR2 from the germline V gene are MDHEN and SYDVKM. The J gene is TRBJ2-1, the V gene TRBV28, with 7 bases that match TRBD2. Input material: glioma tissue, nonneoplastic brain tissue, or PBMCs (not recorded which). This TCR came from a human donor with low-grade glioma or glioblastoma, undergoing nonglioma brain surgery, or in good health (not recorded which). The CDR3 here is CASSGQRGYNEQFF. The CDR3 nucleotides are TGTGCCAGCAGTGGTCAGCGGGGATACAATGAGCAGTTCTTC.